What follows describes a single T cell receptor (beta chain). The treatment is: 15 to 20 received Ad26.COV2.S at low or high dose, single or two shots; about five received placebo; per-sample allocation not given. Sampling took place 63 days after the first vaccine or placebo injection. The CDR3 runs 15 residues. V was shortened by 2 bases and J by 0 bases, with 11 bases between the two germline ends. CDR1 and CDR2 (germline): SGHDT, YYEEEE. The data originate from a study of Ad26.COV2.S vaccination and SARS-CoV-2 variants. Study in general: By the intramuscular route, Ad26.COV2.S was given once, or twice 56 days apart.

The protocol was immunoSEQ multiplex PCR, while the TCRdb copy is restricted to in-frame clones and leaves out a portion. Of a few hundred thousand clones detected, roughly 84% appear once; the ten largest clones hold around 3.7%. This sequence originates from a person aged 18 to 65 who received the Ad26.COV2.S COVID-19 vaccine or a placebo. This specimen consisted of peripheral blood, obtained in a trial of Ad26.COV2.S vaccine versus placebo. J is TRBJ1-1 and V is TRBV5-6, with a possible D match to TRBD1 (6 bases). The DNA of the CDR3 is TGTGCCAGCAGCTTAGGACAGTTCATGAACACTGAAGCTTTCTTT. As protein: CASSLGQFMNTEAFF.